The following is a T cell receptor beta chain sequence with its context. Its binding antigen is unknown. Base qualities are not recorded, but no much larger clone differs from it by a single base. These data originate in a study of blood T cell repertoires in COVID-19 (dated by TCRdb to 2018 to 2020). Turning to the overall study: The collaborator samples originated in the United States, Italy and Spain and spanned the acute and convalescent phases of COVID-19. The material from the prospective study consisted of cDNA or gDNA derived from T cells, B-cell-depleted T cells, or PBMCs. Subjects who had been exposed to COVID-19, were actively infected with it, or had recovered from it provided the deeply sampled blood TCRbeta repertoires that made up the dataset. The repertoires were released in a freely available public database intended as a resource for research on the immune response to SARS-CoV-2. Samples came from the ongoing ImmuneRACE study (first 160 participants) plus 1,254 subjects from 6 global collaborators. The sample metadata nearly always contained a de-identified subject ID, COVID-19 status, age in years and sex. Where available, HLA class I and class II types were obtained from metadata supplied by the sample provider rather than from assay-based typing. Overall study outcomes, separate from this receptor: Clinical and demographic metadata were provided uncurated, with the amount varying by source and participant.

Collaborating institutions collected whole blood in K2EDTA tubes following their own protocols. For TCRbeta analysis, collaborator samples were shipped as frozen whole blood, as isolated PBMCs, or as DNA extracted from either sample type. The immunoSEQ Assay, a bias-controlled multiplex PCR, was used to amplify TCRbeta CDR3 regions from genomic DNA. As for the authors' bioinformatics: Nucleated cell counts per sample were estimated from amplification of reference gene primers within the assay. Sequence reads were collapsed and filtered to measure the absolute abundance of every unique TCRbeta CDR3 rearrangement. For each sample, productive Simpson clonality was calculated as the square root of Simpson's diversity index across productive rearrangements. This immuneACCESS table, as held by TCRdb, lists in-frame sequences with V and J called but not all clones. Of the missing ones, under half trace to an unresolved V gene in checked studies; the others have no known cause. That table supplies the V and J calls and clone size; D and trimming were determined from the DNA. Here the sample has about 120,000 clones; about 85% occur a single time. The top ten clones comprise roughly 1.5% of the sample.

Input material: peripheral blood. The TCR originated in a man aged 35-49 years with acute or convalescent COVID-19.

The CDR3 loop reads CASSLLGETGYGYTF. The bases read TGTGCCAGCAGCTTGCTTGGGGAGACAGGCTATGGCTACACCTTC. The rearranged chain carries TRBV5-6 and TRBJ1-2; tentative D gene TRBD1, with 6 bases matching. V is clipped by 1 base and J by 4 bases, and the sequence between their germline boundaries is 14 bases long. The CDR3 has 15 amino acids, counting the end cysteine and phenylalanine. The entry retains the CDR3 DNA only, 45 bases that are in frame from base 1. CDR1 and CDR2, looked up from the germline V gene, are SGHDT and YYEEEE.